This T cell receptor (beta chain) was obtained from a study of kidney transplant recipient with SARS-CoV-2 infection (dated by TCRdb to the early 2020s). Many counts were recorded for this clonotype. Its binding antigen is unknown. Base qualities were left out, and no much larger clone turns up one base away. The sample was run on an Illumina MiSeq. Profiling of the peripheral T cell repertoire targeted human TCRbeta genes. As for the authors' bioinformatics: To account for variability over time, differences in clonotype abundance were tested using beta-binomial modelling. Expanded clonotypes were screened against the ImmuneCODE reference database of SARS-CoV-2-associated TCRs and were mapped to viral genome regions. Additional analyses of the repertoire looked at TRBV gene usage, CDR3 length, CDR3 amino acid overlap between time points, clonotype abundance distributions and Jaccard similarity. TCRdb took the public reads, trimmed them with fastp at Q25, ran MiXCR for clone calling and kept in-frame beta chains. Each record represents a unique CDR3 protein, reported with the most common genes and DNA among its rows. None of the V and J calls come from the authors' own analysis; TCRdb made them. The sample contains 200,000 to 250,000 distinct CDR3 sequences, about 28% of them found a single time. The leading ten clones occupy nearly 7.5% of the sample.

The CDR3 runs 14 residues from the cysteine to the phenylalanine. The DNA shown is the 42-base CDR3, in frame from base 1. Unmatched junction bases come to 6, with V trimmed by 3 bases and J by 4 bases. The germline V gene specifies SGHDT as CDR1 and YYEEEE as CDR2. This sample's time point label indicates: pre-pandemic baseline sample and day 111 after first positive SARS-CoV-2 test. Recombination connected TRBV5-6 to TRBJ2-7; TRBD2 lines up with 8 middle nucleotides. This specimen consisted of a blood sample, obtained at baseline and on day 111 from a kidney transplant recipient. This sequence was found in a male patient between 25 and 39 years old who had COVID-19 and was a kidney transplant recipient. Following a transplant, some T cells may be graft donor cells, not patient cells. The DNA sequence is TGTGCCAGCAGCTCCAGCGGGAGTGGTTACGAGCAGTACTTC. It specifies CASSSSGSGYEQYF.